What follows are 21 T cell receptor beta chains derived from one specimen sequenced in a study of OX40 agonist ivuxolimab in advanced cancers. Libraries were prepared by immunoSEQ multiplex PCR; TCRdb keeps only in-frame clonotypes and omits some of them. The data show tens of thousands of clones, around nine tenths seen once. Sequencing used CD4+ or CD8+ T cells sorted from blood, obtained in a trial of the OX40 agonist ivuxolimab. The receptors were gathered from an adult with an advanced solid tumor such as melanoma, head and neck, liver or kidney cancer.

The genes are TRBV18 and TRBJ1-5; D call uncertain. The CDR3 sequence is 14 residues long. V gave up 2 bases and J gave up 5 bases, with 10 bases separating them. Germline loops: CDR1 KGHSH, CDR2 LQKENI. The CDR3 spells CASSPEKFDQPQHF. The CDR3 bases are TGTGCCAGCTCACCAGAAAAATTCGATCAGCCCCAGCATTTT.

The rearrangement joins TRBV6-1 to TRBJ1-1; TRBD1 matches 8 bases. With 5 bases clipped from V and 4 bases from J, the junction kept 9 bases outside the gene matches. This CDR3 spans 15 amino acids. From germline, CDR1 is MNHNS and CDR2 SASEGT. CDR3 sequence: CASSSRGTGSTEAFF. DNA for the CDR3: TGTGCCAGCAGTTCCCGCGGGACAGGTAGCACTGAAGCTTTCTTT.

This clone has only one observation. The chain recombines TRBV2 with TRBJ2-5, with 12 bases lining up with TRBD2. There are 15 residues in the CDR3. The J segment lost 5 bases and the V segment lost 6 bases, leaving 7 bases of the junction unmatched. Germline CDR1 and CDR2: SNHLY and FYNNEI. CDR3 protein: CASRLAGGQRETQYF. For the CDR3, the DNA is TGTGCCAGCAGGCTAGCGGGGGGGCAGAGGGAGACCCAGTACTTC.

The gene calls are TRBV6-5 and TRBJ1-2; D might be TRBD1 (5 bases). V was shortened by 7 bases and J by 3 bases, with 9 bases between the two germline ends. Germline CDR1 is MNHEY and CDR2 is SVGAGI. This CDR3 region has 12 residues. CDR3 DNA: TGTGCCAGCATTTCGACAGACTATGGCTACACCTTC. It encodes CASISTDYGYTF.

The V gene is TRBV7-3, the J gene TRBJ2-4; 10 positions agree with TRBD1. The CDR3 covers 15 residues. In germline, CDR1 is SGHTA, CDR2 FQGTGA. Trimming cost V 0 bases and J 8 bases; bases outside gene matches: 4. The CDR3 bases are TGTGCCAGCAGCTTAACCTCCGGGACAGGGGACATTCAGTACTTC. It is translated as CASSLTSGTGDIQYF.

The chain is built from TRBV28 and TRBJ2-6, with D unresolved. Trimming shortened V by 3 bases and J by 0 bases, and 3 bases separated the two germline ends. This CDR3 comprises 14 residues. Germline assignment: CDR1 MDHEN and CDR2 SYDVKM. The CDR3 here is CASSFGSGANVLTF. CDR3 in DNA: TGTGCCAGCAGTTTCGGCTCTGGGGCCAACGTCCTGACTTTC.

The chain uses TRBV7-6 and TRBJ2-1; perhaps TRBD2 as D (7 bases). The CDR3 has 16 amino acids. CDR1 and CDR2 from the germline V gene are SGHVS and FNYEAQ. V lost 5 bases to trimming and J lost 6 bases, with 20 bases between them. In nucleotides, the CDR3 is TGTGCCAGCAGCAAGAGCGCGGGGGTCAGGGGCAATGAGCAGTTCTTC. Translation gives CASSKSAGVRGNEQFF.

The V gene is TRBV4-3, the J gene TRBJ2-3, with TRBD2 as a possible D gene (7 bases). Germline assignment: CDR1 LGHNA and CDR2 YSLEER. V was clipped by 4 bases and J by 4 bases, with 12 bases between them. The CDR3 runs to 14 residues. For the CDR3, the DNA is TGCGCCAGCAGCCCCCAAGGGGGGGCAGATACGCAGTATTTT. It is translated as CASSPQGGADTQYF.

This chain links TRBV5-1 with TRBJ2-7, with 8 bases matching TRBD1. The V gene end was trimmed by 6 bases and the J gene end by 0 bases; junction bases not matched to a gene: 8. The CDR3 spans 15 residues. The germline gives CDR1 SGHRS, CDR2 YFSETQ. CDR3 region: CASTTLQGDSYEQYF. The CDR3 bases are TGCGCCAGCACCACACTACAGGGGGACTCCTACGAGCAGTACTTC.

The chain is built from TRBV11-3 and TRBJ2-1; TRBD1 is a possible D gene (5 bases). There are 14 residues in the CDR3. V was clipped by 1 base and J by 7 bases, with 11 bases between them. Germline CDR1 and CDR2: SGHNT and YENEEA. For the CDR3, the DNA is TGTGCCAGCAGCTTAGGCCAGGGAAAGAATGAGCAGTTCTTC. It yields the protein CASSLGQGKNEQFF.

In nucleotides, the CDR3 is TGTGCCAGTAGTGACTTAACCGGGACAGGGAAGAAATCCTATAATTCACCCCTCCACTTT. Protein product: CASSDLTGTGKKSYNSPLHF. The chain has TRBV19 and TRBJ1-6, with TRBD1 matching 9 bases. Looked up from germline, CDR1 is LNHDA and CDR2 is SQIVND (reference sequence). J lost 1 base, V lost 5 bases, and 15 bases had no gene match. This CDR3 is built from 20 residues.

This clone was counted only a few times. The V gene is TRBV11-1, the J gene TRBJ1-4; D not resolved. Trimming stripped 3 bases from V and 8 bases from J, with 10 bases between. Looked up from germline, CDR1 is SGHAT and CDR2 is FQDESV (reference sequence). This CDR3 spans 13 amino acids. In DNA form, the CDR3 reads TGTGCCAGCAGCTTTTCTGTTGACGAAAAACTGTTTTTT. Amino acid sequence: CASSFSVDEKLFF.

V and J are TRBV6-6 and TRBJ1-4; a possible D gene is TRBD1 (6 bases). Between the trimmed V and J ends, which lost 6 bases and 0 bases, there was a span of 14 bases. This CDR3 spans 16 amino acids. Germline V lookup: CDR1 MNHNY, CDR2 SVGAGI (reference sequence). CDR3 in amino acids: CASRSHRQATNEKLFF. In nucleotides, the CDR3 is TGTGCCAGCAGATCCCATAGACAGGCAACTAATGAAAAACTGTTTTTT.

This clone has more than one count but fewer than ten. The chain employs TRBV7-2 and TRBJ1-5, with D maybe TRBD1 (5 bases). The V end was cut by 0 bases, the J end by 7 bases, with 10 bases between. The CDR3 is made up of 14 amino acids. Germline CDR1 is SGHTA and CDR2 is FQGNSA. CDR3 bases: TGTGCCAGCAGCTTAGCCCTGCAGGGCCAGCCCCAGCATTTT. Its translation is CASSLALQGQPQHF.

The chain employs TRBV12-5 and TRBJ1-4, with 10 bases matching TRBD1. The CDR3 consists of 16 residues. Germline trimming cut 3 bases from V and 6 bases from J; bases unmatched to any gene: 7. The germline CDR1 and CDR2 sequences are LGHNT and FRNRAP. The CDR3 loop reads CASGFGDRGHHEKLFF. CDR3 nucleotides: TGTGCTAGTGGTTTCGGAGACAGGGGGCATCATGAAAAACTGTTTTTT.

J is TRBJ2-3 and V is TRBV21-1; TRBD2, as called in the table, went unchecked against the DNA. TRBV21-1 is a pseudogene segment. There are 19 residues in the CDR3. As DNA, the CDR3 is TGTGCCAGCAAGGTGGGACAGGGGTTTAGCGGGGGTTTCACAGATACGCAGTATTTT. Translated, it gives CASKVGQGFSGGFTDTQYF.

The rearrangement links TRBV18 to TRBJ1-6; D is uncertain. The length of the CDR3 is 17 residues. Germline-derived CDR1 and CDR2 are KGHSH and LQKENI. With 6 bases removed from V and 0 bases from J, the gap between germline ends came to 15 bases. CDR3 loop: CASSPLAGSSYNSPLHF. For the CDR3, the DNA is TGTGCCAGCTCCCCTTTGGCCGGCAGCTCCTATAATTCACCCCTCCACTTT. Supplemented by reference TRBV18 and TRBJ1-6, the full variable domain reads NAGVMQNPRHLVRRRGQEARLRCSPMKGHSHVYWYRQLPEEGLKFMVYLQKENIIDESGMPKERFSAEFPKEGPSILRIQQVVRGDSAAYFCASSPLAGSSYNSPLHFGNGTRLTVT.

This chain links TRBV7-2 with TRBJ2-3; TRBD2 matches 7 bases. Germline CDR1 reads SGHTA; CDR2 reads FQGNSA. V lost 5 bases to trimming and J lost 7 bases; unmatched junction nucleotides: 12. The CDR3 loop spans 15 amino acids. This chain's CDR3 is CASSIGRGVRNTQYF. CDR3 nucleotide sequence: TGTGCCAGCAGCATAGGCCGGGGGGTTCGTAATACGCAGTATTTT. The full variable domain, its missing parts supplied by reference TRBV7-2 and TRBJ2-3, is GAGVSQSPSNKVTEKGKDVELRCDPISGHTALYWYRQSLGQGLEFLIYFQGNSAPDKSGLPSDRFSAERTGGSVSTLTIQRTQQEDSAVYLCASSIGRGVRNTQYFGPGTRLTVL.

The CDR3 is CASSSSTVGETKNIQYF. CDR3 in DNA: TGTGCCAGCAGTTCCTCCACAGTGGGGGAAACCAAAAACATTCAGTACTTC. This rearrangement joins TRBV7-8 to TRBJ2-4, with D perhaps given as TRBD1 or TRBD2 (5 bases each). The germline V gene encodes CDR1 SGHVS and CDR2 FQNEAQ. This CDR3 is built from 17 residues. Between the trimmed V and J ends, which lost 6 bases and 2 bases, there was a span of 20 bases.

This chain uses TRBV10-2 with TRBJ1-5; 7 bases match TRBD1. Losses at the gene ends were 4 bases for V and 0 bases for J; bases not matched to a gene: 9. The CDR3 loop spans 17 amino acids. CDR1 WSHSY and CDR2 SAAADI come from the germline V gene. The CDR3 nucleotides read TGCGCCAGCAGTGTAGCAGGGGGTAGGTTTAGCAATCAGCCCCAGCATTTT. Its protein product is CASSVAGGRFSNQPQHF.

The rearrangement links TRBV6-1 to TRBJ1-1; 7 bases match TRBD1. V shed 7 bases, J shed 3 bases, and the junction held 8 bases outside the gene matches. This CDR3 has 14 amino acids. CDR1 is MNHNS, CDR2 SASEGT, per germline. CDR3 residues: CASNTGEGYTEAFF. Written as DNA, the CDR3 is TGTGCCAGCAACACAGGGGAGGGGTACACTGAAGCTTTCTTT.